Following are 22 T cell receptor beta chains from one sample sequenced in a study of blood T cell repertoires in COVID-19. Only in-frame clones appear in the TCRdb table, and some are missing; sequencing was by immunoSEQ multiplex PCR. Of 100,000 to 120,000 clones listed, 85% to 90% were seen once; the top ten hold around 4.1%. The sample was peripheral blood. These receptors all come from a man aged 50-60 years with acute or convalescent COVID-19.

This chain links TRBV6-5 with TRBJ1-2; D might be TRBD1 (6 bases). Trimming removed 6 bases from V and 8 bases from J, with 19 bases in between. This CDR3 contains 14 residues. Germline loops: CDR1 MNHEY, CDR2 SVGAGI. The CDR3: CASSLTRDIRGYTF. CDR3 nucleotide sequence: TGTGCCAGCAGCCTTACCCGGGACATTAGGGGCTACACCTTC.

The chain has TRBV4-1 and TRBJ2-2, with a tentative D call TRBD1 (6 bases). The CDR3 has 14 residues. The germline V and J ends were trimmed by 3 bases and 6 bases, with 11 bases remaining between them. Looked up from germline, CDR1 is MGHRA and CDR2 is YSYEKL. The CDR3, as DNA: TGCGCCAGCAGCCATCCCACAGGGCCCGGGGAGCTGTTTTTT. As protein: CASSHPTGPGELFF.

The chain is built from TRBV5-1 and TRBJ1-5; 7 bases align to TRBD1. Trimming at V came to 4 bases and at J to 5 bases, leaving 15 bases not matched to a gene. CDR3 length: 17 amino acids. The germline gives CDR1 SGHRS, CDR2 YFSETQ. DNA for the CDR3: TGCGCCAGCAGCCCAGGCGGGGCTACAGGGGCAGATCAGCCCCAGCATTTT. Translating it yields CASSPGGATGADQPQHF.

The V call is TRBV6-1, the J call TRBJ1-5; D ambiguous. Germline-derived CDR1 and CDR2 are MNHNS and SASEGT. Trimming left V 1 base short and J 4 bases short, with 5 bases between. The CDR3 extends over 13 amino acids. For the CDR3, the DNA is TGTGCCAGCAGTGAAGGGCGGAATCAGCCCCAGCATTTT. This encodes CASSEGRNQPQHF.

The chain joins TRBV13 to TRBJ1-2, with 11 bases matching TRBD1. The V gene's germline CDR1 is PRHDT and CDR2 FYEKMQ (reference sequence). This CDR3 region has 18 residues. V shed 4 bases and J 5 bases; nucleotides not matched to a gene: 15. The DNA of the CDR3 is TGTGCCAGCAGCTGGACAATTGGACAGGGGGCAGTGGGGTATGGCTACACCTTC. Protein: CASSWTIGQGAVGYGYTF. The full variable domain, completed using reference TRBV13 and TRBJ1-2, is AAGVIQSPRHLIKEKRETATLKCYPIPRHDTVYWYQQGPGQDPQFLISFYEKMQSDKGSIPDRFSAQQFSDYHSELNMSSLELGDSALYFCASSWTIGQGAVGYGYTFGSGTRLTVV.

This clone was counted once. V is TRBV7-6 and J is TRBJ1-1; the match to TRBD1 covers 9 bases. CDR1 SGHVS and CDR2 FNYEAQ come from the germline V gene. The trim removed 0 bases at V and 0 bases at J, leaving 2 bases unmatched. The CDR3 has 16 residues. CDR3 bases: TGTGCCAGCAGCTTAGCGGGACAGGGAATGAACACTGAAGCTTTCTTT. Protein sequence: CASSLAGQGMNTEAFF.

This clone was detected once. For the CDR3, the DNA is TGTGCCAGCAGCGTAGTTCCGGGGACTAACACTGAAGCTTTCTTT. Its translation: CASSVVPGTNTEAFF. The chain is built from TRBV9 and TRBJ1-1, with D possibly being TRBD1 (5 bases). V was shortened by 0 bases and J by 2 bases, with 11 bases between the two germline ends. Germline assignment: CDR1 SGDLS and CDR2 YYNGEE. The CDR3 is 15 amino acids.

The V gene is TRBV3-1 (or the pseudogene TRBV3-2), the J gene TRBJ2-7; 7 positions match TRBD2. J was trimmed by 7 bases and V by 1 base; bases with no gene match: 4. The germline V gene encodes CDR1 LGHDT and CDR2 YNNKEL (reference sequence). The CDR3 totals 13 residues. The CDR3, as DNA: TGTGCCAGCAGCCAAGGACTAGCCCGGGAGCAGTACTTC. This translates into CASSQGLAREQYF.

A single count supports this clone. The CDR3 DNA reads TGCAGCGTTGACGCACGGGGGACAGGAGATGCTGAAGCTTTCTTT. Its translation is CSVDARGTGDAEAFF. The genes are TRBV29-1 and TRBJ1-1, with 8 nucleotides matching TRBD1. This CDR3 contains 15 residues. V gave up 3 bases and J gave up 6 bases; unmatched junction bases: 12. Germline loops: CDR1 SQVTM, CDR2 ANQGSEA.

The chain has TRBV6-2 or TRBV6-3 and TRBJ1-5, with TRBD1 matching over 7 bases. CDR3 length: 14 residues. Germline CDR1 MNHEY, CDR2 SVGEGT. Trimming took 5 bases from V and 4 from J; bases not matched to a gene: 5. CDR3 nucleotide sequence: TGTGCCAGCAGTCCGACAGGGCCAAATCAGCCCCAGCATTTT. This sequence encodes CASSPTGPNQPQHF.

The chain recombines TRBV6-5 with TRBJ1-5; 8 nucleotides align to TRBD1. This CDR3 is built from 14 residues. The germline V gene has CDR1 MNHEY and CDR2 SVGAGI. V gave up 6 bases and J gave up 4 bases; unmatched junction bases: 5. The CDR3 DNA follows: TGTGCCAGCAGCCCCGGGACAGGTAATCAGCCCCAGCATTTT. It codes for CASSPGTGNQPQHF.

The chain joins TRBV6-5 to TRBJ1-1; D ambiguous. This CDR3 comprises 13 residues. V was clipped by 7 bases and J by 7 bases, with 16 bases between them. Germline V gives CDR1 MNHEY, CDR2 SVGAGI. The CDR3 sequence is CASIILARGEAFF. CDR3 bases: TGTGCCAGCATCATACTGGCTCGGGGTGAAGCTTTCTTT.

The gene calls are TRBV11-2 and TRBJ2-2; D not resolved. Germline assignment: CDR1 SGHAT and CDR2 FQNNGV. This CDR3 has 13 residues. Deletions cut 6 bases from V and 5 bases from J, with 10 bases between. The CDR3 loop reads CASRIYRTGELFF. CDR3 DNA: TGTGCCAGCAGGATTTACCGGACCGGGGAGCTGTTTTTT.

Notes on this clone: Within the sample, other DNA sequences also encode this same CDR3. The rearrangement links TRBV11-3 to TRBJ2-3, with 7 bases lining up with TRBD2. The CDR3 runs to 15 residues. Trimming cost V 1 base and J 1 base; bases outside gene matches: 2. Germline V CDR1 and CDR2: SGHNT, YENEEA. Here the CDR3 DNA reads TGTGCCAGCAGCTTAGGGGGAGGGGGCACAGATACGCAGTATTTT. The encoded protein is CASSLGGGGTDTQYF.

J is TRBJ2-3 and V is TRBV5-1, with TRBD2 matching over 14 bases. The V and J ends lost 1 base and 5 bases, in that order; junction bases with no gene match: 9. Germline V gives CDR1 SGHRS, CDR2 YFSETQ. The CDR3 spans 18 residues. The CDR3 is CASSLFSTGLAGVDTQYF. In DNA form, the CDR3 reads TGCGCCAGCAGCTTGTTTAGTACGGGACTAGCGGGAGTAGATACGCAGTATTTT. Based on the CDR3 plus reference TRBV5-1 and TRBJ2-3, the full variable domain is KAGVTQTPRYLIKTRGQQVTLSCSPISGHRSVSWYQQTPGQGLQFLFEYFSETQRNKGNFPGRFSGRQFSNSRSEMNVSTLELGDSALYLCASSLFSTGLAGVDTQYFGPGTRLTVL.

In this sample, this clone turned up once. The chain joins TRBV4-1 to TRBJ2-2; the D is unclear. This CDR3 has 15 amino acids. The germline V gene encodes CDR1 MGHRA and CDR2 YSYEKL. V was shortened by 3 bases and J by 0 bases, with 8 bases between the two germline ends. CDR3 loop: CASSQSTPNTGELFF. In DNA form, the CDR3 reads TGCGCCAGCAGCCAGTCGACTCCGAACACCGGGGAGCTGTTTTTT.

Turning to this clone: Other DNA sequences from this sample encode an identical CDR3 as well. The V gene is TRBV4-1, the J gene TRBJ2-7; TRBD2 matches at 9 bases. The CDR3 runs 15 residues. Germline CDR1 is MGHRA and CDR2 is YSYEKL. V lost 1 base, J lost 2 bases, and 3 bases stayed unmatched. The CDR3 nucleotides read TGCGCCAGCAGCCAAGTAGCTAGCGGGGCCTACGAGCAGTACTTC. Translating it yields CASSQVASGAYEQYF.

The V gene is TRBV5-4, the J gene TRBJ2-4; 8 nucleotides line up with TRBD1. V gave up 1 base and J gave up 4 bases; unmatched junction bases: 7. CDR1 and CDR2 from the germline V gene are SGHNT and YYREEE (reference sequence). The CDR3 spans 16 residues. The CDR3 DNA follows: TGTGCCAGCAGCTTGTGGCAGGGGGCGGGAAAAAACATTCAGTACTTC. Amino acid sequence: CASSLWQGAGKNIQYF.

The CDR3 loop is CASSEVRQLNTEAFF. CDR3 coding DNA: TGTGCCAGCAGTGAAGTTCGACAGTTGAACACTGAAGCTTTCTTT. The chain links TRBV2 to TRBJ1-1, with TRBD1 as a possible D gene (5 bases). The CDR3 loop spans 15 amino acids. The V end was cut by 1 base, the J end by 0 bases, with 9 bases between. CDR1 SNHLY and CDR2 FYNNEI come from the germline V gene.

The CDR3 is CASSVAGQFRSEQYF. DNA of the CDR3: TGTGCCAGCAGCGTAGCTGGACAGTTCCGCAGCGAGCAGTACTTC. V and J are TRBV9 and TRBJ2-7, with TRBD1 as a possible D gene (6 bases). This CDR3 has 15 residues. The V end was cut by 0 bases, the J end by 6 bases, with 16 bases between. The V gene's germline CDR1 is SGDLS and CDR2 YYNGEE.

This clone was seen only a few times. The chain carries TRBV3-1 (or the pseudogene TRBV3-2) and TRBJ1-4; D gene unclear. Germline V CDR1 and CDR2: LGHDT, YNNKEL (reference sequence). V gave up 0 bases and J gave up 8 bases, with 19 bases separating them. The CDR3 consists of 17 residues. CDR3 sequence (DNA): TGTGCCAGCAGCCAAGATGGGGTTCGGACGGGGTGGGAAAAACTGTTTTTT. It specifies CASSQDGVRTGWEKLFF.

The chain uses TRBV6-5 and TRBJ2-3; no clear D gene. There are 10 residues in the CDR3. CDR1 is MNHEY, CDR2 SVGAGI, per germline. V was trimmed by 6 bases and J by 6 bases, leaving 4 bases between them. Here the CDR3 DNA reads TGTGCCAGCAGAGCGGATACGCAGTATTTT. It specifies CASRADTQYF.